This T cell receptor (beta chain) came from a study of CD8 T cells in Susac syndrome. The authors reverse transcribed roughly 0.5 to 1 ug RNA with random hexamers. Amplification of TCR beta CDR3 used immunoSEQ multiplex PCR across 54 Vbeta and 13 Jbeta. TCRdb reprocessed the immunoSEQ multiplex PCR reads with MiXCR, giving one entry per CDR3 protein. This sample has over 140,000 distinct CDR3 sequences, with 95% found just once. The authors sequenced TCR beta from blood CD8+ and CD4+ T cells. FACS was used to enrich TEMRA cells, whereas the CD8+ and CD4+ T cells were obtained by negative isolation. The J segment lost 6 bases and the V segment lost 4 bases, leaving 9 bases of the junction unmatched. This CDR3 region has 15 residues. Germline-derived CDR1 and CDR2 are SGHNT and YYREEE (reference sequence).

The sample consisted of CD4+ T cells from PBMCs. The rearrangement joins TRBV5-4 to TRBJ1-1; 10 bases line up with TRBD1. The sequence was obtained from a human donor with Susac syndrome. CDR3 loop: CASSTRRQGAAEAFF. Here the CDR3 DNA reads TGTGCCAGCAGCACCAGAAGACAGGGGGCAGCTGAAGCTTTCTTT.